This T cell receptor beta chain was sequenced during a study of response to subunit inactivated influenza vaccine. This CDR3 spans 14 amino acids. V dropped 3 bases and J dropped 8 bases, with 13 bases sitting between them. TCRdb fed the RT-PCR reads into MiXCR, producing one record per CDR3 protein. The sample lists hundreds of thousands of distinct CDR3 sequences; around a sixth were seen once. This sample comprised PBMCs from blood, obtained 11 to 12 days after vaccination. The receptor comes from a man aged 50-59 years who received an inactivated influenza vaccine. The chain is built from TRBV12-3 or TRBV12-4 and TRBJ1-4; D is possibly TRBD1 (6 bases). In nucleotides, the CDR3 is TGTGCCAGCAGTTTGCCAGGGGCTCGAGAAAAACTGTTTTTT. It codes for CASSLPGAREKLFF.